Sequencing of this T cell receptor beta chain was carried out in a study of cytomegalovirus exposure and HLA in healthy donors (dated 2017 in TCRdb). The study in broad terms: An earlier analysis of several hundred of the donors reported roughly 300 Gb of sequence data and 117 million unique TCR beta sequences obtained from about 200 million T cells. An early release covering roughly 600 HLA-typed donors comprised approximately 300 gigabases of sequencing data and around 86 million unique TCR sequences. Of the roughly 390 genotyped donors, approximately 83% fell in the genetic ancestry cluster associated with self-reported Caucasian donors. The study aimed to test whether signatures of past pathogen exposure could be identified by cataloging public T cell receptors. The study used immunosequencing to profile the T cell repertoires of under 700 subjects and linked those repertoires to cytomegalovirus serostatus. Besides the first cohort of around 700 subjects, a separate validation cohort made up of roughly 120 different subjects was used. The study combined high-throughput TCR immunosequencing, statistical association of individual TCRs with disease status, and machine learning to predict cytomegalovirus infection status. A later analysis re-examined previously published TCR beta repertoires from just over 650 donors and added high-resolution HLA genotyping to investigate patterns of TCR occurrence. The later analysis used no new phenotypic data to find candidate immune exposures, relying instead on TCR beta sequences and their occurrence across donors. An earlier analysis of roughly 580 of the donors used high-throughput TCR beta sequencing to judge whether each TCR beta V gene segment behaved as functional or pseudogenic. Donor age, sex, ethnicity and CMV serostatus were collected together with the repertoire data. A later genetic analysis took genome-wide SNP genotypes for about 60% of the roughly 670 donors and used that subset as a discovery cohort. Every discovery cohort repertoire had been produced on one sequencing platform. HLA typing covered class I and class II loci at four-digit resolution. Typing coverage varied by locus: roughly 620-640 donors for A, B, C, DRB1 and DQB1; approximately 500 for DQA1; over 600 for DPA1; approximately 450 for DPB1. Four to six DR-DQ haplotypes were handled as single units for association and clustering, since linkage in the cohort was strong. On average, 235,054 unique TCR beta nucleotide sequences were sequenced per donor among 350 to 400 genotyped donors of the cohort, with roughly 18% of those sequences being non-productive.

Libraries were constructed by the immunoSEQ multiplex PCR assay. For the multiplex PCR, a mixture combining 60 forward primers for TCR Vbeta segments and 13 reverse primers for TCR Jbeta segments was used. Amplification of the CDR3 region of rearranged TCR beta genes was performed with a multiplex PCR assay on genomic DNA. Amplified TCR beta libraries were sequenced as 87-base-pair reads on the Illumina HiSeq System. From the authors' description of their analysis: A later analysis counted tens of millions of unique TCR beta chains across the 550 to 800 repertoires, and roughly 11 million of these chains were shared by at least two donors. Raw reads were error-corrected and collapsed into unique sequences by a nearest-neighbor algorithm in which closely related sequences were merged to remove PCR and sequencing errors. V, D and J gene segments were assigned by aligning CDR3 sequences to IMGT reference sequences. For a sequence to be retained, at least a six-nucleotide match to both a V gene segment and a J gene segment was required. A rearrangement was called productive if the CDR3 had no stop codons and remained in frame with V and J, and every other rearrangement was called non-productive. Following IMGT convention, CDR3 was defined as the stretch from the second conserved V-encoded cysteine up to the conserved J-encoded phenylalanine. In an earlier analysis of around 640 of the donors, sequences lacking an unambiguous match to a single V gene segment were excluded. In an earlier analysis of some 590 of the donors, V segments were called functional above 56.7% productive rearrangements and were called segregating when the between-donor standard deviation exceeded 5%. A statistical classification framework was built to diagnose cytomegalovirus status from the catalog of TCR beta chain sequences. In a later analysis, V and J genes were assigned by comparing TCR nucleotide sequences against IMGT/GENE-DB human TR gene sequences. Using the TCRdist pipeline, a later analysis assigned CDR3 sequences along with most-parsimonious VDJ recombination scenarios. In a later analysis, each TCR beta chain was defined by its CDR3 amino acid sequence together with its V-gene family, and reads without a unique V-gene family were excluded. A later analysis removed several hundred highly shared, low-generation-probability nucleotide sequences to deal with suspected cross-contamination and a sequencing artifact. In a later analysis, a clonal expansion index for each public chain was calculated from normalized within-repertoire ranks of inferred template counts. In a later analysis, generation probabilities were computed with a VDJ recombination model fitted to out-of-frame rearrangements, and the resulting probabilities were checked against IGoR. A later analysis scored TCR-TCR, TCR-HLA and TCR-CMV co-occurrence with hypergeometric tests, applying a repertoire-size bias correction to TCR pairs. In a later analysis, false discovery rates were estimated by permuting HLA or CMV assignments 20 times. A later analysis grouped co-occurring TCRs with DBSCAN, adding TCRdist sequence similarity when clustering within HLA-allele-positive subsets. Co-occurrence clustering excluded repertoires with fewer than 30,000 or more than 120,000 public chains, plus five with anomalous nucleotide sharing. TCRdb holds this immuneACCESS table with in-frame rearrangements only. Some clones are missing; in checked studies, unresolved V genes explain under half, and the rest has no known cause. The V and J calls and clone size are taken from that table; D and trimming were inferred from the DNA. The sample yields some 140,000 clones; about 74% were counted once. 2% to 2.5% of the sample comes from the top ten.

The cohort consisted of 666 healthy bone marrow donors. All cohort members were sampled while nominally healthy, although unrecorded immune exposures were likely present. The donor was CMV seronegative and was included in the group of 352 seronegative cohort members. A peripheral blood sample was provided by each donor, and peripheral blood mononuclear cells were used for TCR beta sequencing. Genomic DNA extraction from the blood cell samples was performed with the Qiagen DNeasy Blood Extraction Kit. Points on this clone: Its antigen has not been determined. Per-nucleotide qualities are absent, and no much larger clonotype sits a single base away.

Looking up the germline V gene yields CDR1 MDHEN and CDR2 SYDVKM. The germline V end is reduced by 2 bases and the J end by 12 bases; junction bases left unmatched: 13. The CDR3 contains 14 residues, cysteine and phenylalanine counted. Left in the record is the CDR3 DNA by itself, 42 bases read in frame from the first base. The study at large found these results: Because HLA typing was unavailable for some donors at each locus, only the typed subset was used in association tests. In this cohort, only TCR beta chains were sequenced, and detectable features were limited by the absence of alpha or paired-chain data. A later analysis found that TCR association rates varied across HLA loci, with DRB1 alleles showing the most associated TCRs and HLA-C alleles the fewest. At a false discovery rate of 0.05, a later analysis linked 16,951 TCR beta sequences to specific HLA alleles. CMV serostatus was the only immune exposure information available for the cohort. In both the original and validation cohorts, the classifier was reported to diagnose cytomegalovirus status with high specificity and sensitivity. The sequencing pipeline was judged likely to have produced a cluster of highly shared sequence variants as a technical artifact. While some public TCRs were present in many individuals, most TCR sequences turned up only very rarely across donors. The earlier analysis of fewer than 750 of the donors excluded roughly 17 rarely observed V segments, including chromosome 9 orphons, because counts were too low. Some IMGT-functional V segments, including TRBV6-2 and TRBV6-3, could not be told apart with the 87-base-pair reads, so those segments were excluded. A further reported finding was that TCR beta sequences accurately predicted the HLA-A and HLA-B alleles for most subjects in the first cohort. Presence/absence analyses assumed roughly uniform sequencing depth across donors, an assumption that may not hold. In an earlier analysis of some 500 of the donors, most TCR beta V segments appeared in productive rearrangements about 90% or about 30% of the time, broadly matching IMGT annotations. A later genetic analysis associated a missense DCLRE1C variant with V-gene and J-gene trimming of TCR beta chains, and an independent cohort replicated the association. Assigning TCR associations to individual alleles was difficult when HLA alleles, especially DR and DQ, strongly co-occurred. According to a later genetic analysis, donors in an Asian-associated ancestry cluster had fewer N-insertions in productive TCRs than the roughly 700-donor mean. Most CMV-associated TCR beta chains appeared to be HLA-restricted in a later analysis, and the HLA associations seemed to be driven largely by CMV exposure. According to a later analysis, parvovirus B19, influenza, CMV and Epstein-Barr virus appeared linked to several top co-occurrence clusters. The study gave a list of 150 to 200 TCR beta chains associated with cytomegalovirus. Correlated functional status among segregating V segments might be attributable to linkage disequilibrium, but an unknown experimental factor could not be ruled out. In vitro tests confirmed that a few of the cytomegalovirus-associated TCR beta chains recognize cytomegalovirus antigens. The authors suggested that the approach could potentially be extended to other disease states and immunological phenotypes. Compared with equally common non-associated chains, HLA-associated TCR beta chains in a later analysis were more clonally expanded and had lower generation probabilities.

The sequence links TRBV28 to TRBJ2-7, with 7 bases matching TRBD2. The receptor was isolated from a man between 25 and 39 years old in good health and CMV-seronegative. The sequenced sample consisted of PBMCs. The CDR3 region: CASSLGLTGGLLYF. The base sequence is TGTGCCAGCAGTTTAGGTTTGACGGGAGGTTTGCTGTACTTC.